What follows are 28 T cell receptor beta chains derived from one specimen sequenced in a study of T cell clonality in common variable immunodeficiency. Some clones are missing from TCRdb's copy, which holds only in-frame ones; the method was immunoSEQ multiplex PCR. This sample comprises more than 30,000 clones, none seen once only. What was sequenced was peripheral blood mononuclear cells. These receptors originate from a person aged 18 to 75 in good health.

At least ten counts were recorded for this clone. Read data end 3 residues before the CDR3 end; the end is taken from the germline J gene. The chain uses TRBV20-1 and TRBJ2-3, with D hard to call. The CDR3 sequence is 12 residues long. Germline-derived CDR1 and CDR2 are DFQATT and SNEGSKA (reference sequence). V dropped 5 bases and J dropped 7 bases, with 13 bases sitting between them. CDR3 sequence reads: CSALAPVYTQYF. CDR3 bases read: TGCAGTGCTTTAGCCCCAGTATATACG.

This clone was counted ten times or more. CDR3 residues: CATRPAGGTYEQYF. CDR3 DNA (partial): TGTGCCACCAGACCGGCGGGGGGGACCTACGAG. The J gene is TRBJ2-7, the V gene TRBV6-2 or TRBV6-3; 9 bases line up with TRBD2. The read ends 3 residues shy of where the CDR3 ends; the end is completed using the germline J gene. The V and J ends lost 10 bases and 2 bases, in that order; junction bases with no gene match: 9. CDR3 length: 14 amino acids. Germline lookup yields CDR1 MNHEY and CDR2 SVGEGT.

This clone has a count of ten or more. Read data end 3 residues before the CDR3 end; the end is taken from the germline J gene. This chain uses TRBV20-1 with TRBJ2-7; TRBD2 is a possible D gene (6 bases). The germline gives CDR1 DFQATT, CDR2 SNEGSKA (reference sequence). Between the trimmed V and J ends, which lost 4 bases and 0 bases, there was a span of 16 bases. CDR3 length equals 15 residues. CDR3 protein: CSAKRIGTYSYEQYF. CDR3 DNA (partial): TGCAGTGCTAAAAGAATCGGGACTTACTCCTACGAG.

This clone was seen many times. The CDR3 is cut off 3 residues early in the read; its end comes from the germline J gene. The chain employs TRBV7-9 and TRBJ2-3; unclear D gene. Germline V gene sequence: CDR1 SEHNR, CDR2 FQNEAQ (reference sequence). The CDR3 consists of 14 residues. The V and J ends lost 5 bases and 0 bases respectively, with 9 bases between them. The CDR3 region is CASSLRTSTDTQYF. The sequenced CDR3 bases are TGTGCCAGCAGCCTCCGAACTAGCACAGATACG. Full variable domain (outside the CDR3, taken from reference TRBV7-9 and TRBJ2-3): DTGVSQNPRHKITKRGQNVTFRCDPISEHNRLYWYRQTLGQGPEFLTYFQNEAQLEKSRLLSDRFSAERPKGSFSTLEIQRTEQGDSAMYLCASSLRTSTDTQYFGPGTRLTVL.

This clone has a count of ten or more. The CDR3 end falls 3 residues outside the read, so it is completed with the germline J gene. The J gene is TRBJ1-4, the V gene TRBV18; TRBD1 is a possible D gene (5 bases). The CDR3 sequence is 15 residues long. V gave up 3 bases and J gave up 4 bases, with 12 bases separating them. The germline V gene encodes CDR1 KGHSH and CDR2 LQKENI. The CDR3 sequence is CASSPGQSFNEKLFF. The part of the CDR3 DNA that was read is TGTGCCAGCTCACCGGGGCAGAGCTTTAATGAAAAA.

This clone has ten or more counts. One junction end does not reproduce the germline sequence, and a read error may be involved. The missing CDR3 end, 3 residues past where the read stops, is filled in from the germline J gene. The genes are TRBV4-2 and TRBJ1-3; TRBD1 aligns across 7 bases. CDR1 and CDR2 from the germline V gene are LGHNA and YNFKEQ. The CDR3 is made up of 16 amino acids. The CDR3 is CASSQDRAGGGNTIYF. The sequenced part of the CDR3 DNA is TGCGCCAGCAGCCAAGATCGGGCAGGGGGGGGAAACACC.

This clone was seen ten or more times. The read terminates 3 residues ahead of where the CDR3 ends, so the germline J gene completes it. The V and J genes are TRBV19 and TRBJ2-7, with TRBD1 matching 8 bases. V shed 5 bases and J 2 bases; nucleotides not matched to a gene: 5. The CDR3 covers 14 residues. Germline CDR1 reads LNHDA; CDR2 reads SQIVND (reference sequence). The CDR3 spells CASSLDRETYEQYF. The part of the CDR3 DNA that was read is TGTGCCAGTAGTTTGGACAGGGAGACCTACGAG. Full variable domain (rest looked up from reference TRBV19 and TRBJ2-7): DGGITQSPKYLFRKEGQNVTLSCEQNLNHDAMYWYRQDPGQGLRLIYYSQIVNDFQKGDIAEGYSVSREKKESFPLTVTSAQKNPTAFYLCASSLDRETYEQYFGPGTRLTVT.

There are many counts of this clone. With the read ending 3 residues before the CDR3 end, the germline J gene is used to fill in that end. The genes are TRBV18 and TRBJ2-1, with a weak D call TRBD2 (5 bases). Germline CDR1 is KGHSH and CDR2 is LQKENI. Trimming shortened V by 3 bases and J by 6 bases, and 15 bases separated the two germline ends. The CDR3 is made up of 15 amino acids. CDR3 sequence reads: CASSPMSSSSNEQFF. Partial CDR3 DNA: TGTGCCAGCTCACCTATGTCTAGCTCTAGCAATGAG.

This clone was counted many times. The DNA ends 3 residues before the CDR3 does, and the rest of the CDR3 is filled in from the germline J gene. The rearrangement joins TRBV20-1 to TRBJ2-1, with 9 bases that match TRBD2. Unmatched junction bases numbered 3, after V lost 3 bases and J lost 3 bases. Germline CDR1 reads DFQATT; CDR2 reads SNEGSKA (reference sequence). This CDR3 is built from 14 residues. The DNA read from the CDR3 is TGCAGTGCTAGTCGACTAGCGGTCTACAATGAG. Translating it yields CSASRLAVYNE. The CDR3 as a whole reads CSASRLAVYNEQFF.

This clone was observed a few times. One end of the junction does not line up with germline, which may come from a read error. The read stops 3 residues short of the end of the CDR3; the missing end is completed from the germline J gene. The chain is built from TRBV18 and TRBJ2-7; maybe TRBD1 (6 bases). CDR1 and CDR2 from the germline V gene are KGHSH and LQKENI. The CDR3 is made up of 15 amino acids. This CDR3 is CASSPSLTGRHEQYF. CDR3 DNA, as far as it was read: TGCGCCAGCTCACCCTCATTGACAGGCCGCCACGAG.

This clone was seen at least ten times. The CDR3 end lies 3 residues beyond the end of the read and is filled in from the germline J gene. The V call is TRBV20-1, the J call TRBJ2-3; TRBD2 might be the D (7 bases). Germline V gives CDR1 DFQATT, CDR2 SNEGSKA (reference sequence). The ends were cut back, 6 bases at V and 4 bases at J, with 20 bases in the middle. The CDR3 is made up of 15 amino acids. The CDR3 DNA, read in part, is TGCAGTGCCCAAGCCCCAAGGGGGGGCGCAGATACG. It is translated as CSAQAPRGGADT. The entire CDR3 protein is CSAQAPRGGADTQYF.

This clone has at least ten counts. The read terminates 3 residues ahead of where the CDR3 ends, so the germline J gene completes it. Other DNA sequences within the sample encode an identical CDR3. The chain uses TRBV10-3 and TRBJ2-2; 9 nucleotides line up with TRBD1. The CDR3 extends over 14 amino acids. CDR1 is ENHRY and CDR2 is SYGVKD in the germline V gene. With V trimmed by 6 bases and J by 4 bases, 3 bases remained unmatched. The covered CDR3 bases are TGTGCCATCAGGGGACAGGGTTCCACCGGGGAG. Its translation is CAIRGQGSTGE. The whole CDR3 protein is CAIRGQGSTGELFF.

Many counts were recorded for this clone. Read coverage stops 3 residues before the CDR3 terminus; the germline J gene supplies the remainder. Other nucleotide sequences in the sample specify the same CDR3. The chain uses TRBV19 and TRBJ2-5; 8 nucleotides align to TRBD2. Germline trimming cut 3 bases from V and 2 bases from J; bases unmatched to any gene: 2. Germline V gene lookup returns CDR1 LNHDA and CDR2 SQIVND (reference sequence). The CDR3 covers 14 residues. The CDR3 here is CASSITGGQETQYF. The part of the CDR3 DNA that was read is TGTGCCAGTAGTATCACGGGGGGGCAAGAGACC.

This clone was seen repeatedly, ten times or more. Read data end 3 residues before the CDR3 end; the end is taken from the germline J gene. The chain employs TRBV7-3 and TRBJ2-3; 9 nucleotides line up with TRBD2. With 0 bases clipped from V and 2 bases from J, the junction kept 9 bases outside the gene matches. This CDR3 region has 18 residues. Looked up from germline, CDR1 is SGHTA and CDR2 is FQGTGA. The CDR3: CASSLTGGSGGNTDTQYF. The CDR3 bases that were read are TGTGCCAGCAGCTTAACGGGTGGGAGCGGGGGGAACACAGATACG.

There are many counts of this clone. The CDR3 end falls 3 residues outside the read, so it is completed with the germline J gene. The V gene is TRBV7-9, the J gene TRBJ2-4; 9 bases line up with TRBD1. Germline assignment: CDR1 SEHNR and CDR2 FQNEAQ (reference sequence). The CDR3 sequence is 15 residues long. The ends lost 3 bases at V and 7 bases at J; junction bases unmatched: 7. The CDR3: CASSLWTGVANIQYF. The CDR3 DNA, read in part, is TGTGCCAGCAGCTTGTGGACAGGGGTTGCGAACATT.

This clone occurred many times. The read ends 3 residues early relative to the CDR3; the germline J gene fills the gap. The chain uses TRBV5-5 and TRBJ2-1; D is possibly TRBD1 (5 bases). The CDR3 consists of 15 residues. V was trimmed by 0 bases and J by 6 bases, leaving 13 bases between them. Germline V gene data show CDR1 as SGHKS and CDR2 as YYEKEE (reference sequence). The CDR3 DNA, read in part, is TGTGCCAGCAGCTTGGGCCCAGCGCAGGGCAATGAG. Amino acids: CASSLGPAQGNE. The whole CDR3 sequence reads CASSLGPAQGNEQFF.

About this clone: With the read ending 3 residues before the CDR3 end, the germline J gene is used to fill in that end. This chain links TRBV18 with TRBJ1-1, with TRBD1 matching over 7 bases. CDR1 and CDR2 from the germline V gene are KGHSH and LQKENI. Unmatched junction bases numbered 10, after V lost 3 bases and J lost 3 bases. The CDR3 consists of 16 residues. CDR3 bases read: TGTGCCAGCTCACCCCCCAATAAGGGGGCACACACTGAA. Protein product: CASSPPNKGAHTE. The full CDR3 is CASSPPNKGAHTEAFF.

There are many counts of this clone. The observed sequence ends 3 residues before the CDR3 terminus, with the missing tail filled in from the germline J gene. The J gene is TRBJ2-1, the V gene TRBV6-2 or TRBV6-3; 9 bases agree with TRBD1. The CDR3 consists of 16 residues. After removal of 6 bases from V and 4 bases from J, the junction contained 10 bases not matched to a gene. Germline V gene sequence: CDR1 MNHEY, CDR2 SVGEGT. The CDR3 DNA, read in part, is TGTGCCAGCAGACGACGGGGACAGGGCTTATACAATGAG. Residues: CASRRRGQGLYNE. The entire CDR3 reads CASRRRGQGLYNEQFF.

This clone was observed many times. An end of the junction does not agree with germline; a read error may underlie this. The read falls 3 residues short of the CDR3 end, and the missing part is taken from the germline J gene. This sequence joins TRBV4-2 and TRBJ2-1; perhaps TRBD2 as D (5 bases). Germline V lookup: CDR1 LGHNA, CDR2 YNFKEQ. The CDR3 sequence is 18 residues long. This chain's CDR3 is CASSQDADRASRGNEQFF. CDR3 DNA, as far as it was read: TGCGCCAGCAGCCAAGATGCTGATAGGGCCTCCCGGGGCAATGAG.

This clone was seen at least ten times. The read finishes 3 residues shy of the CDR3 end, and the germline J gene is used to complete it. The chain links TRBV7-6 to TRBJ2-1; the match to TRBD1 covers 12 bases. Per the germline V gene, CDR1 is SGHVS and CDR2 is FNYEAQ. There are 15 residues in the CDR3. V lost 5 bases and J lost 9; bases outside the gene matches: 8. The CDR3 bases that were read are TGTGCCAGCAGCCCTACCGGGACAGGGGGCGGTGAG. Its protein product is CASSPTGTGGGE. The full CDR3 is CASSPTGTGGGEQFF.

This clone was detected ten times or more. The sequence runs out 3 residues before the end of the CDR3; the remainder is reconstructed from the germline J gene. The chain employs TRBV7-2 and TRBJ1-5, with a possible D match to TRBD1 (6 bases). Per germline, CDR1 SGHTA and CDR2 FQGNSA. The CDR3 contains 14 residues. Deletions cut 3 bases from V and 7 bases from J, with 13 bases between. The CDR3 DNA, read in part, is TGTGCCAGCAGCTTGGACAGCCCGGCACAGCCC. This gives the protein CASSLDSPAQP. The complete CDR3 sequence is CASSLDSPAQPQHF.

At least ten counts were recorded for this clone. Read sequence stops 3 residues before the CDR3 end, and the germline J gene provides the missing end. The chain carries TRBV9 and TRBJ2-5; D is possibly TRBD1 (5 bases). Germline V lookup: CDR1 SGDLS, CDR2 YYNGEE. There are 14 residues in the CDR3. The V end was cut by 0 bases, the J end by 7 bases, with 13 bases between. The CDR3 spells CASSVEVRAGTQYF. The sequenced CDR3 bases are TGTGCCAGCAGCGTAGAGGTCAGGGCAGGGACC. The full variable domain, completed using reference TRBV9 and TRBJ2-5, is DSGVTQTPKHLITATGQRVTLRCSPRSGDLSVYWYQQSLDQGLQFLIQYYNGEERAKGNILERFSAQQFPDLHSELNLSSLELGDSALYFCASSVEVRAGTQYFGPGTRLLVL.

In its sample, this clone was seen many times. The read stops 3 residues short of the end of the CDR3; the missing end is completed from the germline J gene. The chain carries TRBV2 and TRBJ2-3, with 12 positions matching TRBD2. Unmatched junction bases numbered 3, after V lost 4 bases and J lost 1 base. The CDR3 is 16 amino acids. Germline V gene data show CDR1 as SNHLY and CDR2 as FYNNEI. The CDR3 loop is CASSGGLAGGTDTQYF. CDR3 DNA, as far as it was read: TGTGCCAGCAGTGGGGGACTAGCGGGTGGCACAGATACG.

This clone appeared many times. The read terminates 3 residues ahead of where the CDR3 ends, so the germline J gene completes it. J is TRBJ1-1 and V is TRBV5-5, with 7 bases matching TRBD1. This CDR3 is 14 amino acids long. After removal of 3 bases from V and 7 bases from J, the junction contained 9 bases not matched to a gene. Germline loops: CDR1 SGHKS, CDR2 YYEKEE (reference sequence). The CDR3 reads CASSSTDRVVEAFF. The DNA read from the CDR3 is TGTGCCAGCAGCTCGACTGACAGGGTGGTTGAA.

This clone has at least ten counts. The observed sequence ends 3 residues before the CDR3 terminus, with the missing tail filled in from the germline J gene. The chain is built from TRBV12-5 and TRBJ2-5, with 8 bases matching TRBD1. CDR3 length: 15 amino acids. The germline V gene encodes CDR1 LGHNT and CDR2 FRNRAP. J gave up 0 bases and V 5 bases, and 5 bases lay outside the gene matches. The CDR3 bases that were read are TGTGCTAGTGGTGTTAACAGGGGGTACCAAGAGACC. As protein: CASGVNRGYQET. The CDR3, in full, reads CASGVNRGYQETQYF. Filled out from reference TRBV12-5 and TRBJ2-5, the complete variable domain reads DARVTQTPRHKVTEMGQEVTMRCQPILGHNTVFWYRQTMMQGLELLAYFRNRAPLDDSGMPKDRFSAEMPDATLATLKIQPSEPRDSAVYFCASGVNRGYQETQYFGPGTRLLVL.

This clone was detected ten times or more. The read stops 3 residues short of the end of the CDR3; the missing end is completed from the germline J gene. V is TRBV5-1 and J is TRBJ2-5; TRBD2 aligns across 15 bases. Germline V CDR1 and CDR2: SGHRS, YFSETQ. V shed 4 bases and J 3 bases; nucleotides not matched to a gene: 4. The CDR3 runs 16 residues. The CDR3 DNA, read in part, is TGCGCCAGCAGCCTCGGACTAGCGGGAGGGGAAGAGACC. The encoded protein is CASSLGLAGGEET. The entire CDR3 protein is CASSLGLAGGEETQYF.

In this sample, this clone turned up many times. One junction end does not reproduce the germline sequence, and a read error may be involved. The read ends 3 residues early relative to the CDR3; the germline J gene fills the gap. This chain joins TRBV4-2 and TRBJ2-7; D may be TRBD2 (5 bases). The CDR3 is 15 amino acids. From germline, CDR1 is LGHNA and CDR2 YNFKEQ. CDR3 region: CASSQDQHGVYEQYF. CDR3 DNA (partial): TGCGCCAGCAGCCAAGATCAACACGGGGTCTACGAG.

Worth noting for this clone: The read is 3 residues too short to cover the CDR3 end, so that end is filled in from the germline J gene. V and J are TRBV25-1 and TRBJ1-2; the match to TRBD1 covers 7 bases. Per the germline V gene, CDR1 is MGHDK and CDR2 is SYGVNS. The ends lost 1 base at V and 4 bases at J; junction bases unmatched: 9. The CDR3 consists of 16 residues. This chain's CDR3 is CASSEWVTGPSYGYTF. The covered CDR3 bases are TGTGCCAGCAGTGAATGGGTGACAGGGCCCTCCTATGGC.